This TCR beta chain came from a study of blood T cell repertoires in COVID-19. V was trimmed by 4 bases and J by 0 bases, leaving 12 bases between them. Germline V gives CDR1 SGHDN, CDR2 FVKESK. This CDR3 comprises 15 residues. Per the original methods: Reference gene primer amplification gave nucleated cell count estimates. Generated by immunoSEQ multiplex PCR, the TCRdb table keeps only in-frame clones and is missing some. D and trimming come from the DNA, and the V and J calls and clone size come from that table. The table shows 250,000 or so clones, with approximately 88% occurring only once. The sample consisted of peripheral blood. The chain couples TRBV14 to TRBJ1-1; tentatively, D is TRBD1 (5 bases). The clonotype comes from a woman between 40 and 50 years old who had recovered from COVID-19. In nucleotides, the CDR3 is TGTGCCAGCAGCCTAGGGGCGACTTTGAACACTGAAGCTTTCTTT. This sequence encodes CASSLGATLNTEAFF.